This T cell receptor beta chain came from a study of blood T cell repertoires in COVID-19. Study as a whole: Acute-phase and convalescent COVID-19 samples originated in the United States, Italy and Spain.

Germline assignment: CDR1 LNHDA and CDR2 SQIVND (reference sequence). The J segment lost 5 bases and the V segment lost 5 bases, leaving 5 bases of the junction unmatched. The CDR3 consists of 14 residues. Produced via immunoSEQ multiplex PCR; TCRdb's table is partial and in-frame only. The profile shows approximately 400,000 clones, more than 85% of them singletons. Individuals in the exposed group had encountered a COVID-19 case within 2 weeks preceding study entry. The sequenced sample consisted of PBMCs or T cells enriched from blood (not recorded which). The chain carries TRBV19 and TRBJ1-4; TRBD1 matches 7 bases. This TCR was sampled from a woman between 35 and 50 years old who had been exposed to COVID-19. The CDR3 is CASSRQGLNEKLFF. In DNA form, the CDR3 reads TGTGCCAGTAGTCGACAGGGACTGAATGAAAAACTGTTTTTT.